Sequencing of this TCR beta chain was carried out in a study of cytomegalovirus exposure and HLA in healthy donors. Clones were sequenced by immunoSEQ multiplex PCR, and TCRdb holds only the in-frame ones, with some missing. The data contain fewer than 200,000 clones, 95% to 97% of them singletons. CDR1 is SGHKS, CDR2 YYEKEE, per germline (reference sequence). V dropped 0 bases and J dropped 7; count of bases not matched to a gene: 15. The CDR3 runs 17 residues. The sequenced sample was PBMCs. The chain uses TRBV5-5 and TRBJ2-7; 8 positions agree with TRBD2. The receptor's source is a woman younger than 30 in good health and CMV-seronegative. The CDR3 DNA follows: TGTGCCAGCAGCTTGGTGAGGCTGGCGGGGGGAGCGGAGGAGCAGTACTTC. Encoded protein: CASSLVRLAGGAEEQYF.